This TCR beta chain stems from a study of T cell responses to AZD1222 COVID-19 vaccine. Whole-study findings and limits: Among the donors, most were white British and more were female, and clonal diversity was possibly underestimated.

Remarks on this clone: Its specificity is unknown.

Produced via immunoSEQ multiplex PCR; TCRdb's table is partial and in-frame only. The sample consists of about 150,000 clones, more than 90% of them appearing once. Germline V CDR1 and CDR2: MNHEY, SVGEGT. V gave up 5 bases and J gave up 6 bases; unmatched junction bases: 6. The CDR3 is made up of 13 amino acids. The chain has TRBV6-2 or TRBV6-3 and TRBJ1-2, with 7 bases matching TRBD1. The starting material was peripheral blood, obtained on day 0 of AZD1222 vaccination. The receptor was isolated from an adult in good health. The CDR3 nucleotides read TGTGCCAGCAGTCGGGACAGCGCGGATGGCTACACCTTC. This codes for CASSRDSADGYTF.